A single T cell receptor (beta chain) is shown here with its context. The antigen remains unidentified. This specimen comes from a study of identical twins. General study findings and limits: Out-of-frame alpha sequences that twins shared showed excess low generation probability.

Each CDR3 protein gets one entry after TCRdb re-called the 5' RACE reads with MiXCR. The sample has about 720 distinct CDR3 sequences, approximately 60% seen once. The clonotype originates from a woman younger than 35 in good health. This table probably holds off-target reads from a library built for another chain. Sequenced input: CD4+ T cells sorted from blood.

CDR3 sequence reads: CATGHNRGDTQYF. The CDR3 bases are TGTGCCACCGGACACAACCGTGGTGATACGCAGTATTTT. The gene calls are TRBV7-9 and TRBJ2-3, with a weak D call TRBD1 (5 bases). Germline CDR1 reads SEHNR; CDR2 reads FQNEAQ (reference sequence). The CDR3 length is 13 residues. Trimming removed 10 bases from V and 6 bases from J, with 17 bases in between. Full variable domain (outside the CDR3, taken from reference TRBV7-9 and TRBJ2-3): DTGVSQNPRHKITKRGQNVTFRCDPISEHNRLYWYRQTLGQGPEFLTYFQNEAQLEKSRLLSDRFSAERPKGSFSTLEIQRTEQGDSAMYLCATGHNRGDTQYFGPGTRLTVL.